This passage covers 8 T cell receptor beta chains from one sample sequenced in a study of blood T cell repertoires in COVID-19. Sequenced by immunoSEQ multiplex PCR; TCRdb stores in-frame clones only, minus some. The data hold approximately 70,000 clones, with 91% observed a single time. Sequenced material: peripheral blood. Receptors originate from a man between 50 and 59 years old with COVID-19, enrolled during active disease.

This CDR3 reads CASSYSIRGNEQFF. The DNA for the CDR3 is TGTGCCAGCAGTTACTCGATCCGAGGCAATGAGCAGTTCTTC. The J gene is TRBJ2-1, the V gene TRBV6-6; D is ambiguous. Trimming left V 0 bases short and J 6 bases short, with 9 bases between. The CDR3 runs to 14 residues. Germline CDR1 and CDR2: MNHNY and SVGAGI (reference sequence).

This chain uses TRBV6-4 with TRBJ2-2, with D tentatively TRBD1 (5 bases). CDR1 MRHNA and CDR2 SNTAGT come from the germline V gene. This CDR3 region has 15 residues. With 4 bases removed from V and 6 bases from J, the gap between germline ends came to 15 bases. CDR3 coding DNA: TGTGCCAGCAGTGTGTTGGCAGGGAAGGCCGGGGAGCTGTTTTTT. Translated, it gives CASSVLAGKAGELFF.

This clone was recorded once. The V and J genes are TRBV19 and TRBJ1-1; 11 nucleotides line up with TRBD1. CDR3 length: 16 amino acids. J gave up 3 bases and V 7 bases, and 10 bases lay outside the gene matches. CDR1 is LNHDA and CDR2 is SQIVND in the germline V gene (reference sequence). The CDR3: CASTPGQGAGDTEAFF. The CDR3 nucleotides are TGTGCCAGTACTCCAGGACAGGGGGCAGGTGACACTGAAGCTTTCTTT.

V gene TRBV18 combines with J gene TRBJ1-1; TRBD1 matches 8 bases. The CDR3 runs to 13 residues. After removal of 6 bases from V and 5 bases from J, the junction contained 5 bases not matched to a gene. From germline, CDR1 is KGHSH and CDR2 LQKENI. The CDR3 region is CASSGQGKTEAFF. DNA for the CDR3: TGTGCCAGCTCTGGACAGGGAAAAACTGAAGCTTTCTTT.

The CDR3 DNA reads as TGTGCCAGTAGTATGGGACAGGGCAGCACAGATACGCAGTATTTT. Residues: CASSMGQGSTDTQYF. The rearrangement joins TRBV19 to TRBJ2-3; TRBD1 matches at 9 bases. The CDR3 contains 15 residues. Germline V gives CDR1 LNHDA, CDR2 SQIVND (reference sequence). The ends lost 3 bases at V and 0 bases at J; junction bases unmatched: 1. The full variable domain, rest sourced from reference TRBV19 and TRBJ2-3, is DGGITQSPKYLFRKEGQNVTLSCEQNLNHDAMYWYRQDPGQGLRLIYYSQIVNDFQKGDIAEGYSVSREKKESFPLTVTSAQKNPTAFYLCASSMGQGSTDTQYFGPGTRLTVL.

V is TRBV10-2 and J is TRBJ2-7, with 7 positions matching TRBD2. With V trimmed by 6 bases and J by 3 bases, 8 bases remained unmatched. Germline V gene data show CDR1 as WSHSY and CDR2 as SAAADI. CDR3 size: 14 residues. CDR3 nucleotides: TGCGCCAGCAGGCCGAGGGAGGGAGGCTACGAGCAGTACTTC. It codes for CASRPREGGYEQYF.

The chain joins TRBV5-5 to TRBJ1-2; D is uncertain. The CDR3 consists of 13 residues. Germline V lookup: CDR1 SGHKS, CDR2 YYEKEE (reference sequence). V shed 1 base and J shed 2 bases, with 6 bases lying between them. CDR3 coding DNA: TGTGCCAGCAGCTTGTCCATCAACTATGGCTACACCTTC. This gives the protein CASSLSINYGYTF.

This CDR3 reads CASSVGRLAGQAYEQYF. The CDR3 nucleotides are TGTGCCAGCAGCGTGGGGCGCCTGGCGGGGCAAGCCTACGAGCAGTACTTC. The chain employs TRBV9 and TRBJ2-7; possibly TRBD2 for D (6 bases). The germline V and J ends were trimmed by 2 bases and 2 bases, with 20 bases remaining between them. CDR3 length: 17 amino acids. Germline V CDR1 and CDR2: SGDLS, YYNGEE.